A single T cell receptor (beta chain) is shown here with its context. This entry belongs to a study of blood T cell repertoires in COVID-19. Repertoires were generated with immunoSEQ multiplex PCR, while TCRdb's copy carries only in-frame clones and drops some. The sample holds about 41,000 clones, around 85% seen once. This CDR3 has 15 amino acids. Germline CDR1 and CDR2: SGHTA and FQGNSA. The V gene end was trimmed by 5 bases and the J gene end by 9 bases; junction bases not matched to a gene: 13. The TCR comes from a woman aged 55-75 years with acute or convalescent COVID-19. This chain uses TRBV7-2 with TRBJ2-3, with 8 bases that match TRBD2. Sequencing was performed on peripheral blood. The CDR3 here is CASSPTSGGWDTQYF. DNA of the CDR3: TGTGCCAGCAGCCCGACCTCGGGGGGGTGGGACACGCAGTATTTT.